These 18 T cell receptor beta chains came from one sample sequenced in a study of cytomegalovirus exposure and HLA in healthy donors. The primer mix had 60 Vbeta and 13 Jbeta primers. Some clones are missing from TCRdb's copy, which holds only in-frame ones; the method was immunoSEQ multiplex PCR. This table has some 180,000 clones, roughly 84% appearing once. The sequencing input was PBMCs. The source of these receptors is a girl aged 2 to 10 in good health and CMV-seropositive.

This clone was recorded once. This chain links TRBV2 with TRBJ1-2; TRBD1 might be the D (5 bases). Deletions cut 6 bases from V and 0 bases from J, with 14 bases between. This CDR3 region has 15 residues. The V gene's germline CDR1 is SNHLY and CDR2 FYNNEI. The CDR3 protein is CASRERQISNYGYTF. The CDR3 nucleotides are TGTGCCAGCAGGGAAAGACAGATCTCTAACTATGGCTACACCTTC.

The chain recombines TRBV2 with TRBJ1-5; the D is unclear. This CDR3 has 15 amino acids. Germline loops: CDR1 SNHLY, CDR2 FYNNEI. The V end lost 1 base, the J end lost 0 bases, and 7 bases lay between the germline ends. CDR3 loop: CASSEGGVSNQPQHF. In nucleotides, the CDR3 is TGTGCCAGCAGTGAAGGGGGAGTTAGCAATCAGCCCCAGCATTTT.

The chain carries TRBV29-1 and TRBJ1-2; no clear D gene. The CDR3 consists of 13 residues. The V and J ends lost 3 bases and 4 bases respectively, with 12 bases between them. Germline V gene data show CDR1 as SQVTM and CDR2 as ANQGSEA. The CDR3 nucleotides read TGCAGCGTTGATACCGCCCAGGCCTATGGCTACACCTTC. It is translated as CSVDTAQAYGYTF.

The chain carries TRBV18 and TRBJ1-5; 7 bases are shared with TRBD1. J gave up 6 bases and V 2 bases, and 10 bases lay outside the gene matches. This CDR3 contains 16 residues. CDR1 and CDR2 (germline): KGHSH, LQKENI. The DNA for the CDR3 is TGTGCCAGCTCACCAGTGACAGGGATTAGTGCTCAGCCCCAGCATTTT. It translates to CASSPVTGISAQPQHF.

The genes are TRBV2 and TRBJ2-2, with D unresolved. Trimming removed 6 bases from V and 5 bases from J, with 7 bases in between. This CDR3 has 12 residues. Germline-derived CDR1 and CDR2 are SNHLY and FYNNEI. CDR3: CASSRATGELFF. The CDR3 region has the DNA TGTGCCAGCAGCCGAGCGACCGGGGAGCTGTTTTTT.

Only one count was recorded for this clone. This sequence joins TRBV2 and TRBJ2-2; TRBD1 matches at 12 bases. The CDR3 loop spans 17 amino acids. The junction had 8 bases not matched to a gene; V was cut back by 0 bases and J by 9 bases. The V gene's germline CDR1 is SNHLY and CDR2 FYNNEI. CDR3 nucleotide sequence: TGTGCCAGCAGTGAAGCGCCATTGGGACAGGGGGCCCGGGAGCTGTTTTTT. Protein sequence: CASSEAPLGQGARELFF.

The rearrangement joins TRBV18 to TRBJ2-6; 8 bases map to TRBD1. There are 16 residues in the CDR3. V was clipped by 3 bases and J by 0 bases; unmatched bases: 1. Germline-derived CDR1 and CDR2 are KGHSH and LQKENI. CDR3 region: CASSPRGHSGANVLTF. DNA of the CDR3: TGTGCCAGCTCACCCAGGGGGCACTCTGGGGCCAACGTCCTGACTTTC. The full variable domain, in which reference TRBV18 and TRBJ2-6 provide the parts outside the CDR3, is NAGVMQNPRHLVRRRGQEARLRCSPMKGHSHVYWYRQLPEEGLKFMVYLQKENIIDESGMPKERFSAEFPKEGPSILRIQQVVRGDSAAYFCASSPRGHSGANVLTFGAGSRLTVL.

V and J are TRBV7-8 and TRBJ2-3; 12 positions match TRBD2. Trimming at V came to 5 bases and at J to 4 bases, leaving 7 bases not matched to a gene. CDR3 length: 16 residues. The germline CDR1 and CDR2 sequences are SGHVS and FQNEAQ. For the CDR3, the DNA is TGTGCCAGCAGCGAGGGTCTAGCGGGAGGGGCAGATACGCAGTATTTT. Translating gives CASSEGLAGGADTQYF.

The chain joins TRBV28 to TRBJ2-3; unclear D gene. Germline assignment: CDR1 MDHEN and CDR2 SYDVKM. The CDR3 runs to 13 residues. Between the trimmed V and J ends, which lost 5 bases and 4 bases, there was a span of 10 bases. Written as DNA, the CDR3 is TGTGCCAGCAGTCGCAGAAGTCCAGATACGCAGTATTTT. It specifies CASSRRSPDTQYF.

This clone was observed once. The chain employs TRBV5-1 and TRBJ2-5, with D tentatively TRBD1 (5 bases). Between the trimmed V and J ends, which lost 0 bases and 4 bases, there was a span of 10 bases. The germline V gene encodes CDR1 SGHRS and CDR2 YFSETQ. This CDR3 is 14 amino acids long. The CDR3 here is CASSLGQGGETQYF. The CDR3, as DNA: TGCGCCAGCAGCTTGGGTCAGGGTGGAGAGACCCAGTACTTC.

The DNA for the CDR3 is TGCGCCAGCAGCTTGGCAACAGCGAACACTGAAGCTTTCTTT. Translation gives CASSLATANTEAFF. J is TRBJ1-1 and V is TRBV5-1; no reliable D call. Deletions cut 0 bases from V and 1 base from J, with 7 bases between. The V gene's germline CDR1 is SGHRS and CDR2 YFSETQ. The CDR3 is made up of 14 amino acids.

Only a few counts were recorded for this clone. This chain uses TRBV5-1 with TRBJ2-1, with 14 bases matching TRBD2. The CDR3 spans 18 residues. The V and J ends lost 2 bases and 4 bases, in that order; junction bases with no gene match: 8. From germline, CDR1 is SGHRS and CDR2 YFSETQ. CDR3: CASSLSTSGRAGYNEQFF. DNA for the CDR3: TGCGCCAGCAGCTTATCGACTAGCGGGAGGGCCGGTTACAATGAGCAGTTCTTC.

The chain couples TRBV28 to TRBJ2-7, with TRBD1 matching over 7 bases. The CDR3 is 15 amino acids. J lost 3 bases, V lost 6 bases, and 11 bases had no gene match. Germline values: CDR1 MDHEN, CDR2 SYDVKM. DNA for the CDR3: TGTGCCAGCAGCCCGGACCTGGGGACAGACTACGAGCAGTACTTC. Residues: CASSPDLGTDYEQYF.

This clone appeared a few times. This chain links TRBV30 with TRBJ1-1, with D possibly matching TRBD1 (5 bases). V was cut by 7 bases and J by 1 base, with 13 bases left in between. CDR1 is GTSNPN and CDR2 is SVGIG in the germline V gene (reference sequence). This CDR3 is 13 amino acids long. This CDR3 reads CASRGGRNTEAFF. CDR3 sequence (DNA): TGTGCCTCCCGGGGGGGTCGGAACACTGAAGCTTTCTTT.

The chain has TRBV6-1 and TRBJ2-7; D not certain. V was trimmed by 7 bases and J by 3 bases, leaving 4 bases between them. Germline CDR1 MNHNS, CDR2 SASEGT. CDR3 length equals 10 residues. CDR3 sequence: CASTFYEQYF. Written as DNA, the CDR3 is TGTGCCAGCACCTTCTACGAGCAGTACTTC.

The CDR3 nucleotides are TGCAGCGTTGCAAGGATCCGGGGACAGGGCTCCCGCGAAGCTTTCTTT. Amino acids: CSVARIRGQGSREAFF. V is TRBV29-1 and J is TRBJ1-1; 9 nucleotides agree with TRBD1. The V and J ends lost 4 bases and 8 bases, in that order; junction bases with no gene match: 17. Germline lookup yields CDR1 SQVTM and CDR2 ANQGSEA. The length of the CDR3 is 16 residues.

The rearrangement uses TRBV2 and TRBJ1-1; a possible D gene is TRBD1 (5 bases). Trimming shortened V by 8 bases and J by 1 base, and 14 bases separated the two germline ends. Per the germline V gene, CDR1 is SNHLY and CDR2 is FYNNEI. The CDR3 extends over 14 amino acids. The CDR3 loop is CASGLDRTNTEAFF. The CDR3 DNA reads TGTGCCAGCGGTCTCGACAGAACGAACACTGAAGCTTTCTTT.

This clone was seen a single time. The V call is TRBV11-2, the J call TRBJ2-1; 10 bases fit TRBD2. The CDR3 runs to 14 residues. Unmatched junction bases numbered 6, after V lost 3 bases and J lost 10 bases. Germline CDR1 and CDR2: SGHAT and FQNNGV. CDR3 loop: CASSLDKAGGEQFF. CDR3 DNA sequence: TGTGCCAGCAGCTTGGATAAAGCGGGAGGGGAGCAGTTCTTC. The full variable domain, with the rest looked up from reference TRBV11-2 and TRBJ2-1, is EAGVAQSPRYKIIEKRQSVAFWCNPISGHATLYWYQQILGQGPKLLIQFQNNGVVDDSQLPKDRFSAERLKGVDSTLKIQPAKLEDSAVYLCASSLDKAGGEQFFGPGTRLTVL.